This TCR beta chain originates from a study of shared clonotypes between healthy human individuals. Only in-frame clones appear in the TCRdb table, and some are missing; sequencing was by immunoSEQ multiplex PCR. The repertoire consists of approximately 2,000,000 clones, with 80% to 95% occurring once and the leading ten covering 0.3% to 0.45%. V was shortened by 3 bases and J by 0 bases, with 12 bases between the two germline ends. CDR1 and CDR2 (germline): MDHEN, SYDVKM. CDR3 length: 16 amino acids. The V and J genes are TRBV28 and TRBJ2-4, with a weak D call TRBD2 (6 bases). Sequences were obtained from naive CD4+ T cells from PBMCs. Regarding subset: CD45RA+ positively selected. The TCR sequence derives from a man aged 18-30 years in good health. Some clones in this sample may be carry-over from other donors' samples. The CDR3 loop is CASSLGLHLAKNIQYF. CDR3 coding DNA: TGTGCCAGCAGTTTGGGACTCCATCTAGCCAAAAACATTCAGTACTTC.